This T cell receptor beta chain stems from a study of T-cell memory formation after mild COVID-19. About the research overall: Clusters were largely donor specific. Whole-study findings and limits: The study found balanced CD4/CD8 in clones contracting day 15 to 85 and a CD4+ lean in later expanders. Pre-infection memory held some responding clones, suggesting pre-existing cross-reactive T cells responded.

This clonotype was seen only a few times. What it recognizes is unknown. From the 5' RACE reads, TCRdb called clonotypes with MiXCR, one entry per CDR3 protein. The table includes more than 110,000 distinct CDR3 sequences, 14% detected once. Sequencing input: PBMCs or a T cell subset sorted from them (not recorded which). This clonotype was sampled from an adult woman who had mild COVID-19 (a few samples of this study predate the infection). Cell type and time point are not known.

The CDR3 coding sequence is TGTGCCAGCAGCTTAGTTGGATCTAGCGGGCTATACAATGAGCAGTTCTTC. As protein: CASSLVGSSGLYNEQFF. The gene calls are TRBV7-8 and TRBJ2-1; 8 bases line up with TRBD2. V gave up 1 base and J gave up 4 bases; unmatched junction bases: 9. The CDR3 length is 17 residues. Germline V gene lookup returns CDR1 SGHVS and CDR2 FQNEAQ.